This T cell receptor (beta chain) came from a study of control samples from healthy donors and cancer patients. V lost 7 bases and J lost 2, with 9 bases in between. In germline, CDR1 is MNHEY, CDR2 SVGAGI. The CDR3 length is 12 residues. The assay was immunoSEQ multiplex PCR, and TCRdb's table has in-frame clones only and misses some. The sample consists of around 81,000 clones, more than 80% of them appearing once. Sequenced sample: blood. This receptor was taken from a woman younger than 45 in good health. The chain couples TRBV6-5 to TRBJ2-7; possible D gene TRBD2, 6 bases. The CDR3 DNA reads TGTGCCAGCACCGGACTAACCTACGAGCAGTACTTC. Translated: CASTGLTYEQYF.